Following are 19 T cell receptor beta chains from one sample sequenced in a study of T cell responses to AZD1222 COVID-19 vaccine. Produced via immunoSEQ multiplex PCR; TCRdb's table is partial and in-frame only. The data contain 95,000 to 150,000 clones, about 92% of them singletons. Sequenced here: peripheral blood, sampled on day 0 of MenACWY control vaccination. These receptors came from an adult in good health.

CDR3 sequence reads: CASTKAVEGNYGYTF. CDR3 DNA: TGTGCCAGCACAAAGGCGGTCGAAGGGAACTATGGCTACACCTTC. This sequence joins TRBV5-4 and TRBJ1-2; the D is unclear. The V gene's germline CDR1 is SGHNT and CDR2 YYREEE (reference sequence). The CDR3 has 15 residues. Between the trimmed V and J ends, which lost 6 bases and 2 bases, there was a span of 17 bases.

This clone was recorded once. The rearrangement uses TRBV5-1 and TRBJ1-1; 8 bases agree with TRBD1. Unmatched junction bases numbered 10, after V lost 0 bases and J lost 6 bases. Germline assignment: CDR1 SGHRS and CDR2 YFSETQ. The CDR3 is made up of 16 amino acids. CDR3 in DNA: TGCGCCAGCAGCTTGGGTTCCCTGACAGGGGCCGCTGAAGCTTTCTTT. Protein sequence: CASSLGSLTGAAEAFF.

The chain joins TRBV2 to TRBJ1-2; D remains unclear. This CDR3 has 13 residues. Germline CDR1 SNHLY, CDR2 FYNNEI. Trimming left V 4 bases short and J 7 bases short, with 13 bases between. As DNA, the CDR3 is TGTGCCAGCAGTGCCGAAGATTCAGGTGGCTACACCTTC. Protein product: CASSAEDSGGYTF.

This chain joins TRBV6-2 or TRBV6-3 and TRBJ2-7, with TRBD2 identical over 8 bases. CDR1 is MNHEY and CDR2 is SVGEGT in the germline V gene. The CDR3 extends over 16 amino acids. J was trimmed by 7 bases and V by 5 bases; bases with no gene match: 16. As DNA, the CDR3 is TGTGCCAGCAGTACGCGACCCTCGGGGGGGGCGGGAGAGCAGTACGTC. Its translation: CASSTRPSGGAGEQYV.

This clone was counted once. The rearrangement uses TRBV30 and TRBJ1-3, with D maybe TRBD1 (5 bases). Germline assignment: CDR1 GTSNPN and CDR2 SVGIG (reference sequence). Trimming shortened V by 0 bases and J by 8 bases, and 17 bases separated the two germline ends. The CDR3 totals 15 residues. CDR3 amino acids: CAWSVLRGAPDTIYF. The CDR3 DNA is TGTGCCTGGAGTGTACTTAGAGGGGCCCCGGACACCATATATTTT.

In its sample, this clone was seen once. Other nucleotide sequences in the sample specify the same CDR3. V gene TRBV19 combines with J gene TRBJ1-2; 8 bases fit TRBD1. The CDR3 has 13 amino acids. V gave up 3 bases and J gave up 7 bases; unmatched junction bases: 4. CDR1 and CDR2 (germline): LNHDA, SQIVND (reference sequence). The CDR3 DNA follows: TGTGCCAGTAGTATTCAGGGGGCCTCTGGCTACACCTTC. This encodes CASSIQGASGYTF.

The chain employs TRBV9 and TRBJ1-2; D is unclear. The CDR3 length is 16 residues. Germline V CDR1 and CDR2: SGDLS, YYNGEE. V was cut by 0 bases and J by 8 bases, with 20 bases left in between. The CDR3 reads CASSVAGNSQLGGYTF. The CDR3 DNA is TGTGCCAGCAGCGTAGCTGGGAACTCTCAACTGGGAGGCTACACCTTC.

CDR3 sequence: CATSDRKTGESNQPQHF. CDR3 sequence (DNA): TGTGCCACCAGTGATCGAAAAACAGGGGAGAGCAATCAGCCCCAGCATTTT. The chain links TRBV24-1 to TRBJ1-5, with 7 bases matching TRBD1. Per germline, CDR1 KGHDR and CDR2 SFDVKD. The V segment lost 3 bases and the J segment 1 base; nucleotides outside the gene matches: 8. There are 17 residues in the CDR3.

CDR3 region: CASSLEAGATYEQYF. Written as DNA, the CDR3 is TGTGCCAGCAGTTTAGAGGCGGGAGCTACCTACGAGCAGTACTTC. The chain is built from TRBV27 and TRBJ2-7, with 7 positions matching TRBD2. The J segment lost 2 bases and the V segment lost 2 bases, leaving 6 bases of the junction unmatched. This CDR3 has 15 residues. Per germline, CDR1 MNHEY and CDR2 SMNVEV (reference sequence).

In this sample, this clone turned up a few times. The chain is built from TRBV6-5 and TRBJ2-1; 9 nucleotides line up with TRBD2. V shed 7 bases and J 5 bases; nucleotides not matched to a gene: 6. The CDR3 length is 14 residues. The germline V gene has CDR1 MNHEY and CDR2 SVGAGI. This CDR3 reads CASTGGLANNEQFF. CDR3 nucleotide sequence: TGTGCCAGCACTGGTGGACTAGCGAACAATGAGCAGTTCTTC.

The chain recombines TRBV27 with TRBJ2-1; 9 nucleotides line up with TRBD2. Trimming cost V 6 bases and J 7 bases; bases outside gene matches: 7. Germline V gene lookup returns CDR1 MNHEY and CDR2 SMNVEV (reference sequence). CDR3 length equals 14 residues. The CDR3 nucleotides are TGTGCCAGCAGACCTAGCGGGATGGGGAATGAGCAGTTCTTC. This encodes CASRPSGMGNEQFF.

CDR3 nucleotide sequence: TGTGCCAGCAGCCGCGGGACGGCCAGGGAAAAACTGTTTTTT. Amino acids: CASSRGTAREKLFF. The chain employs TRBV7-8 and TRBJ1-4; TRBD1 is a possible D gene (5 bases). Germline V CDR1 and CDR2: SGHVS, FQNEAQ. This CDR3 contains 14 residues. Between the trimmed V and J ends, which lost 5 bases and 8 bases, there was a span of 15 bases.

The chain uses TRBV10-2 and TRBJ2-7, with 7 bases that match TRBD1. With V trimmed by 7 bases and J by 3 bases, 9 bases remained unmatched. CDR1 is WSHSY and CDR2 is SAAADI in the germline V gene. This CDR3 contains 14 residues. Here the CDR3 reads CASNRQGKIYEQYF. CDR3 sequence (DNA): TGCGCCAGCAACCGACAGGGAAAAATCTACGAGCAGTACTTC.

The chain recombines TRBV6-4 with TRBJ2-3, with D tentatively TRBD1 (5 bases). The CDR3 contains 14 residues. Between the trimmed V and J ends, which lost 2 bases and 0 bases, there was a span of 6 bases. The germline gives CDR1 MRHNA, CDR2 SNTAGT. The CDR3, as DNA: TGTGCCAGCAGTGACGGGGCTAGCACAGATACGCAGTATTTT. As protein: CASSDGASTDTQYF.

The rearrangement joins TRBV28 to TRBJ2-3; D gene uncertain. V was clipped by 3 bases and J by 2 bases, with 9 bases between them. Germline V CDR1 and CDR2: MDHEN, SYDVKM. CDR3 length: 14 amino acids. The CDR3 loop reads CASSFLHDTDTQYF. CDR3 nucleotide sequence: TGTGCCAGCAGTTTTTTGCATGACACAGATACGCAGTATTTT.

The CDR3 region has the DNA TGTGCCACCAGTGAGAGGGGGGCCCAGTACTTC. It specifies CATSERGAQYF. The gene calls are TRBV24-1 and TRBJ2-5, with D perhaps assigned TRBD1 or TRBD2 (6 bases each). The CDR3 length is 11 residues. Germline CDR1 is KGHDR and CDR2 is SFDVKD. V lost 4 bases and J 9 bases, leaving 8 bases between the germline ends.

The chain uses TRBV7-9 and TRBJ1-1, with a tentative D call TRBD1 (5 bases). Germline-derived CDR1 and CDR2 are SEHNR and FQNEAQ (reference sequence). This CDR3 is built from 13 residues. V dropped 8 bases and J dropped 3 bases, with 13 bases sitting between them. The CDR3 spells CASRGGWDTEAFF. For the CDR3, the DNA is TGTGCCAGCCGCGGGGGGTGGGACACTGAAGCTTTCTTT.

The rearrangement links TRBV9 to TRBJ1-2, with TRBD1 as a possible D gene (6 bases). This CDR3 has 14 amino acids. Germline lookup yields CDR1 SGDLS and CDR2 YYNGEE. Trimming pared 0 bases from V and 3 bases from J, leaving 9 bases between. Here the CDR3 DNA reads TGTGCCAGCAGCGTAGCGGGGGGCCACTATGGCTACACCTTC. Its translation is CASSVAGGHYGYTF. Variable domain in full (rest from reference TRBV9 and TRBJ1-2): DSGVTQTPKHLITATGQRVTLRCSPRSGDLSVYWYQQSLDQGLQFLIQYYNGEERAKGNILERFSAQQFPDLHSELNLSSLELGDSALYFCASSVAGGHYGYTFGSGTRLTVV.

This chain links TRBV5-1 with TRBJ2-5; 11 nucleotides line up with TRBD2. The CDR3 extends over 15 amino acids. Germline-derived CDR1 and CDR2 are SGHRS and YFSETQ. With 4 bases clipped from V and 4 bases from J, the junction kept 6 bases outside the gene matches. The CDR3 nucleotides are TGCGCCAGCAGCACGGGACTAGCGGTAGGAGAGACCCAGTACTTC. Translation: CASSTGLAVGETQYF.